These T cell receptor beta chains were read from a single sample in a study of blood T cell repertoires in COVID-19. Measured with immunoSEQ multiplex PCR; TCRdb has only the in-frame clones, and not every one. Of 70,000 or so clones listed, about nine tenths were seen once; the top ten hold about 30%. The specimen sequenced was peripheral blood. These TCRs come from an elderly woman with active or convalescent COVID-19. Both conserved end residues are part of each CDR3. D genes are given only for firm matches. The size of a clone is reported for some rows only, either as once, few or many, or as a class for expanded clones.

J: TRBJ1-1
V: TRBV5-1
size: -
D: TRBD1
DNA: TGCGCCAGCAGCTACGGACAGGGGGAAGCTTTCTTT
CDR3: CASSYGQGEAFF

J: TRBJ2-1
V: TRBV15
size: -
D: TRBD1
DNA: TGTGCCACCAGCAGAGAAGTCGACAGGGTGTTCAACAATGAGCAGTTCTTC
CDR3: CATSREVDRVFNNEQFF

J: TRBJ2-1
V: TRBV4-3
size: once
D: -
DNA: TGCGCCAGCAGCGTTATCAGGGTTGGGGAGCAGTTCTTC
CDR3: CASSVIRVGEQFF

J: TRBJ2-3
V: TRBV9
size: -
D: -
DNA: TGTGCCAGCAGCGGACAGGTTCGGGATACGCAGTATTTT
CDR3: CASSGQVRDTQYF

J: TRBJ2-5
V: TRBV19
size: -
D: -
DNA: TGTGCCAGTAGTCGGCAGGGGATAATCCAAGAGACCCAGTACTTC
CDR3: CASSRQGIIQETQYF

J: TRBJ2-1
V: TRBV19
size: -
D: -
DNA: TGTGCCAGTAGTATCGGGCAGGGCTCCTACAATGAGCAGTTCTTC
CDR3: CASSIGQGSYNEQFF

J: TRBJ2-2
V: TRBV9
size: -
D: TRBD2
DNA: TGTGCCAGCAGTTCCCTAGCGGATACCGGGGAGCTGTTTTTT
CDR3: CASSSLADTGELFF

J: TRBJ2-3
V: TRBV18
size: -
D: TRBD2
DNA: TGTGCCAGCTCAGTTACTAGCGTGGTATCAGATACGCAGTATTTT
CDR3: CASSVTSVVSDTQYF

J: TRBJ2-1
V: TRBV5-5
size: once
D: -
DNA: TGTGCCAGCAGCTTGACCGACAGTTCTGATGGGGCCTACAATGAGCAGTTCTTC
CDR3: CASSLTDSSDGAYNEQFF

J: TRBJ1-2
V: TRBV4-3
size: few
D: -
DNA: TGCGCCAGCAGCCAAGCGGCAGGGGTTGGTAACTATGGCTACACCTTC
CDR3: CASSQAAGVGNYGYTF

J: TRBJ1-5
V: TRBV18
size: -
D: TRBD1
DNA: TGTGCCAGCTCACCACCCCGACAGGGGAGGGATGATCAGCCCCAGCATTTT
CDR3: CASSPPRQGRDDQPQHF

J: TRBJ1-6
V: TRBV30
size: -
D: -
DNA: TGTGCCTGGAGTCCTTATGACCGTCCACAGGTGCCTGGGTCCTATAATTCACCCCTCCACTTT
CDR3: CAWSPYDRPQVPGSYNSPLHF

J: TRBJ2-3
V: TRBV5-1
size: -
D: -
DNA: TGCGCCAGCAGCTTGGTCTTAAGCACAGATACGCAGTATTTT
CDR3: CASSLVLSTDTQYF

J: TRBJ1-1
V: TRBV4-3
size: -
D: -
DNA: TGCGCCAGCAGCCAAGGGGAGAGTATGAACACTGAAGCTTTCTTT
CDR3: CASSQGESMNTEAFF

J: TRBJ2-7
V: TRBV19
size: -
D: -
DNA: TGTGCCAGTAGTATCGGGATGTCCTACGAGCAGTACTTC
CDR3: CASSIGMSYEQYF

J: TRBJ1-1
V: TRBV29-1
size: -
D: TRBD1
DNA: TGCAGCGTGGGGACAGGGAGAACTGAAGCTTTCTTT
CDR3: CSVGTGRTEAFF

J: TRBJ1-5
V: TRBV9
size: -
D: TRBD1
DNA: TGTGCCAGCGGTGCGGGACAGGGTATTGATCAGCCCCAGCATTTT
CDR3: CASGAGQGIDQPQHF

J: TRBJ2-5
V: TRBV9
size: -
D: TRBD2
DNA: TGTGCCAGCAGCGTGTCTCAAGCGGGGAGCGGCGAAGAGACCCAGTACTTC
CDR3: CASSVSQAGSGEETQYF

J: TRBJ2-7
V: TRBV6-2/TRBV6-3
size: -
D: TRBD1
DNA: TGTGCCAGCAGTTACGGACAGGGGTACTTC
CDR3: CASSYGQGYF

J: TRBJ2-7
V: TRBV5-1
size: -
D: -
DNA: TGCGCCAGTTTTCCAACCGGGACTGGGTCCTACGAGCAGTACTTC
CDR3: CASFPTGTGSYEQYF

J: TRBJ1-2
V: TRBV5-4
size: -
D: TRBD1
DNA: TGTGCCAGCAGCGGATATAGGGACAGCAACTATGGCTACACCTTC
CDR3: CASSGYRDSNYGYTF

J: TRBJ1-2
V: TRBV12-5
size: -
D: -
DNA: TGTGCTAGTGGTTTACACAGGGACGTAAATGGCTACACCTTC
CDR3: CASGLHRDVNGYTF

J: TRBJ2-2
V: TRBV18
size: once
D: TRBD1
DNA: TGTGCCAGCTCACCGTTCGGGACAGGGGGAACCGGGGAGCTGTTTTTT
CDR3: CASSPFGTGGTGELFF

J: TRBJ1-1
V: TRBV19
size: -
D: -
DNA: TGTGCCAGTAGTATCGGAGGGAACACTGAAGCTTTCTTT
CDR3: CASSIGGNTEAFF

J: TRBJ1-2
V: TRBV7-2
size: -
D: -
DNA: TGTGCCAGCAGCTTAAATTCCGGGATCTATGGCTACACCTTC
CDR3: CASSLNSGIYGYTF

J: TRBJ2-2
V: TRBV18
size: -
D: -
DNA: TGTGCCAGCTCACCATCCCGTCAGGGGAACACCGGGGAGCTGTTTTTT
CDR3: CASSPSRQGNTGELFF

J: TRBJ1-6
V: TRBV7-9
size: -
D: -
DNA: TGTGCCAGCAAAACAGGAGCCCTTTCACCCCTCCACTTT
CDR3: CASKTGALSPLHF

J: TRBJ2-5
V: TRBV7-2
size: once
D: -
DNA: TGTGCCAGCAGCTTCAGGACACTAGCAGAAGAGACCCAGTACTTC
CDR3: CASSFRTLAEETQYF

J: TRBJ1-4
V: TRBV3-1/TRBV3-2
size: -
D: -
DNA: TGTGCCAGCAGCCGAAGAGCAATCCTACCTAATGAAAAACTGTTTTTT
CDR3: CASSRRAILPNEKLFF

J: TRBJ1-1
V: TRBV12-3/TRBV12-4
size: once
D: -
DNA: TGTGCCAGCAGCTTGAATACTCGGTCTGAAGCTTTCTTT
CDR3: CASSLNTRSEAFF

J: TRBJ2-3
V: TRBV11-3
size: -
D: -
DNA: TGTGCCAGCAGCTTACAGGGTTCTAGCACAGATACGCAGTATTTT
CDR3: CASSLQGSSTDTQYF

J: TRBJ2-7
V: TRBV6-2/TRBV6-3
size: once
D: -
DNA: TGTGCCAGCAGTTATGGCAGGGCCTACGAGCAGTACTTC
CDR3: CASSYGRAYEQYF

J: TRBJ1-3
V: TRBV6-5
size: once
D: -
DNA: TGTGCCAGCAGTTACGGGAGACGGGACTCTGGAAACACCATATATTTT
CDR3: CASSYGRRDSGNTIYF

J: TRBJ1-1
V: TRBV12-5
size: -
D: -
DNA: TGTGCTAGTGGTTTAGGGGCGAACACTGAAGCTTTCTTT
CDR3: CASGLGANTEAFF

J: TRBJ2-3
V: TRBV9
size: -
D: TRBD2
DNA: TGTGCCAGCAGCTTTAAGCGGGGGGGCCTAACAGATACGCAGTATTTT
CDR3: CASSFKRGGLTDTQYF

J: TRBJ1-2
V: TRBV6-5
size: -
D: -
DNA: TGTGCCAGCACCCCCACAGCCTCTAACTATGGCTACACCTTC
CDR3: CASTPTASNYGYTF

J: TRBJ1-5
V: TRBV6-6
size: -
D: -
DNA: TGTGCCAGCAGTGGGGGGGCGACCCAGCATTTT
CDR3: CASSGGATQHF

J: TRBJ2-7
V: TRBV4-1
size: -
D: TRBD2
DNA: TGCGCCAGCAGCCAAGTTCGGGAGGTGATATTTCACGAGCAGTACTTC
CDR3: CASSQVREVIFHEQYF

J: TRBJ1-1
V: TRBV6-2/TRBV6-3
size: -
D: -
DNA: TGTGCCAGCAGTTACCTCGGAGGGGCTTCTGAAGCTTTCTTT
CDR3: CASSYLGGASEAFF

J: TRBJ1-6
V: TRBV4-3
size: -
D: TRBD1
DNA: TGCGCCAGCAGCCAAGTACAGGGGGGCTCTAATTCACCCCTCCACTTT
CDR3: CASSQVQGGSNSPLHF

J: TRBJ1-1
V: TRBV4-1
size: -
D: TRBD1
DNA: TGCGCCAGCAGTCAAAACAGGGGGCGCGCGGGGAACACTGAAGCTTTCTTT
CDR3: CASSQNRGRAGNTEAFF

J: TRBJ1-4
V: TRBV12-5
size: -
D: -
DNA: TGTGCTAGTGGTTTGGTCCAGGGTGAAAAACTGTTTTTT
CDR3: CASGLVQGEKLFF

J: TRBJ1-1
V: TRBV3-1/TRBV3-2
size: -
D: -
DNA: TGTGCCAGCAGCCCTCTACAGGGAAAGACACGGGGCACTGAAGCTTTCTTT
CDR3: CASSPLQGKTRGTEAFF

J: TRBJ1-1
V: TRBV7-9
size: once
D: -
DNA: TGTGCCAGCAGCTTATCCGCAGGGGCGAACACTGAAGCTTTCTTT
CDR3: CASSLSAGANTEAFF

J: TRBJ2-1
V: TRBV13
size: -
D: TRBD1
DNA: TGTGCCAGCAGCCGATACAGGGGGCGCGATTTGAATGAGCAGTTCTTC
CDR3: CASSRYRGRDLNEQFF

J: TRBJ2-2
V: TRBV2
size: -
D: -
DNA: TGTGCCAGCACCCCTCTGGGGACTGGGAACACCGGGGAGCTGTTTTTT
CDR3: CASTPLGTGNTGELFF

J: TRBJ2-2
V: TRBV7-3
size: -
D: -
DNA: TGTGCCAGCAGATACAGGGGAGGAACCGGGGAGCTGTTTTTT
CDR3: CASRYRGGTGELFF

J: TRBJ2-2
V: TRBV6-2/TRBV6-3
size: -
D: -
DNA: TGTGCCAGCAGTTACCGGACACCTAACACCGGGGAGCTGTTTTTT
CDR3: CASSYRTPNTGELFF

J: TRBJ1-6
V: TRBV6-5
size: few
D: TRBD1
DNA: TGTGCCAGCAGTAACGGACAGGGAAGGAATTCACCCCTCCACTTT
CDR3: CASSNGQGRNSPLHF

J: TRBJ2-2
V: TRBV9
size: once
D: -
DNA: TGTGCCAGCCTAACACCAACCGGGACACTCCACACCGGGGAGCTGTTTTTT
CDR3: CASLTPTGTLHTGELFF

J: TRBJ1-2
V: TRBV18
size: -
D: -
DNA: TGTGCCAGCTCACCACCGGTTACAGAAGATATATATGGCTACACCTTC
CDR3: CASSPPVTEDIYGYTF

J: TRBJ2-3
V: TRBV4-3
size: -
D: -
DNA: TGCGCCAGCAGTGAAACGACACCTTATCGTGGCACAGATACGCAGTATTTT
CDR3: CASSETTPYRGTDTQYF

J: TRBJ1-1
V: TRBV9
size: -
D: TRBD1
DNA: TGTGCCAGCAGCGTAGTTGGGACAGGGGTAGGAACTGAAGCTTTCTTT
CDR3: CASSVVGTGVGTEAFF

J: TRBJ1-2
V: TRBV6-2/TRBV6-3
size: -
D: -
DNA: TGTGCCAGCAGTTACCCGGGGGTTAGTGGCTACACCTTC
CDR3: CASSYPGVSGYTF

J: TRBJ1-5
V: TRBV2
size: -
D: TRBD1
DNA: TGTGCCAGCAGTGGGACCGGGACAGGGGGGCAGCCCCAGCATTTT
CDR3: CASSGTGTGGQPQHF

J: TRBJ1-1
V: TRBV11-2
size: few
D: -
DNA: TGTGCCAGCAGCTTAGACGGCGGTGTGAACACTGAAGCTTTCTTT
CDR3: CASSLDGGVNTEAFF

J: TRBJ2-7
V: TRBV2
size: -
D: TRBD2
DNA: TGTGCCAGCAGCCCCGAGGGGCTAGCGGGGGGGTGGGAGCAGTACTTC
CDR3: CASSPEGLAGGWEQYF